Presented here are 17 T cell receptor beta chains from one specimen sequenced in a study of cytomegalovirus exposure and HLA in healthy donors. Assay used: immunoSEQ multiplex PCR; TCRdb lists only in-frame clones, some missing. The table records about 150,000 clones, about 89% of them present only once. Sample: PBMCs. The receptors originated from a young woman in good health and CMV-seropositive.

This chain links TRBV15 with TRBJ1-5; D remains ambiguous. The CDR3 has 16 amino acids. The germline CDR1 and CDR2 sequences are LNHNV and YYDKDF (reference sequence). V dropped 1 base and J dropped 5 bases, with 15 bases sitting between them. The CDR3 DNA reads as TGTGCCACCAGCAGAGGACTAGACTCAGTCCATCAGCCCCAGCATTTT. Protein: CATSRGLDSVHQPQHF.

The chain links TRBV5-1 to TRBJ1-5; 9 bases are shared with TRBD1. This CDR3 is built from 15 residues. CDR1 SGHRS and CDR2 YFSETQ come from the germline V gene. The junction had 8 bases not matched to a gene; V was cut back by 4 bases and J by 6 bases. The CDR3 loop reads CASSPGDRVGQPQHF. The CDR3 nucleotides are TGCGCCAGCAGCCCCGGGGACAGGGTTGGTCAGCCCCAGCATTTT.

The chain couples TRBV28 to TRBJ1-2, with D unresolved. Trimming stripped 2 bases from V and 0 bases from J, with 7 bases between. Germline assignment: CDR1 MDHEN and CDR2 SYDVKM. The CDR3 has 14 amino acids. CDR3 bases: TGTGCCAGCAGTTTAAGCGGAACTAACTATGGCTACACCTTC. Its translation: CASSLSGTNYGYTF.

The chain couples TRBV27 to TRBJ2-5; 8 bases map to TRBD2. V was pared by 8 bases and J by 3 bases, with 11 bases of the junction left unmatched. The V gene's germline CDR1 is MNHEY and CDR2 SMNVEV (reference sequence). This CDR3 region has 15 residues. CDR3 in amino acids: CASGALGLGEETQYF. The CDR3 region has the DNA TGTGCCAGCGGGGCCCTGGGACTAGGGGAAGAGACCCAGTACTTC.

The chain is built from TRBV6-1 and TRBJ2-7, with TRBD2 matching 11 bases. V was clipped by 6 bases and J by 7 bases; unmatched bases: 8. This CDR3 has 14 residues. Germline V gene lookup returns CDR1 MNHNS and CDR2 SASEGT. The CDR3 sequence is CASREGLAGGEQYF. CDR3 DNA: TGTGCCAGCAGGGAGGGGCTAGCGGGAGGTGAGCAGTACTTC.

CDR3 nucleotide sequence: TGTGCCAGCAGCCAGGCTAGCGGGGGGGTATACGAGCAGTACTTC. Translating gives CASSQASGGVYEQYF. V is TRBV4-2 and J is TRBJ2-7, with 12 nucleotides matching TRBD2. CDR1 is LGHNA, CDR2 YNFKEQ, per germline. This CDR3 contains 15 residues. The junction had 4 bases not matched to a gene; V was cut back by 3 bases and J by 4 bases.

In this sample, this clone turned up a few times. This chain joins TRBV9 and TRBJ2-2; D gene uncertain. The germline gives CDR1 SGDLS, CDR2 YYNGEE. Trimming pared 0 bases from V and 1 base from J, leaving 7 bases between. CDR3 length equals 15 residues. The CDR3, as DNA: TGTGCCAGCAGCGTAGAGCCCAAGAACACCGGGGAGCTGTTTTTT. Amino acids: CASSVEPKNTGELFF.

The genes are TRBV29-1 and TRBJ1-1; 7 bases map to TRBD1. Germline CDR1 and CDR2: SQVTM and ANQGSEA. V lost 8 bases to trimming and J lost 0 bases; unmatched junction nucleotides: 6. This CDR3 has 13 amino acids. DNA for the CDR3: TGCAGCACCAGGGGACAGATGAACACTGAAGCTTTCTTT. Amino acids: CSTRGQMNTEAFF.

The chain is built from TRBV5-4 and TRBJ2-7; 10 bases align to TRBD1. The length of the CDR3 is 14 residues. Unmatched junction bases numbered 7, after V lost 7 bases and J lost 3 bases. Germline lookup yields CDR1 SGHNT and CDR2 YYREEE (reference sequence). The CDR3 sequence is CASGRDRGIYEQYF. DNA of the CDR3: TGTGCCAGCGGGCGGGACAGGGGAATCTACGAGCAGTACTTC.

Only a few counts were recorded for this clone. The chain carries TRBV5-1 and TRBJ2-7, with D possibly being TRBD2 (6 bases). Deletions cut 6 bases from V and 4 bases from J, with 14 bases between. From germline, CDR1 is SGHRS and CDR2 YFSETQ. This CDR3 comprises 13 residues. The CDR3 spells CASTRDLGYEQYF. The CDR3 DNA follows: TGCGCCAGCACCCGGGACTTAGGGTACGAGCAGTACTTC.

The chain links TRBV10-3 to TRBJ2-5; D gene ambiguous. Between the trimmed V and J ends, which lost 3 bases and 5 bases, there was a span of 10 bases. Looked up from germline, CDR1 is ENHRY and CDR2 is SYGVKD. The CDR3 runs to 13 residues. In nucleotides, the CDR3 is TGTGCCATCAGTGATGGGTGGCGGGAGACCCAGTACTTC. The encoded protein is CAISDGWRETQYF.

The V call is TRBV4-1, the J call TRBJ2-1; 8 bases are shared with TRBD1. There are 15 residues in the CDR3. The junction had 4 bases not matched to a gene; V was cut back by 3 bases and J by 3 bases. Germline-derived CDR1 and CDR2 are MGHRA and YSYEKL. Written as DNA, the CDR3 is TGCGCCAGCAGCCACCCGGACAGGGACTACAATGAGCAGTTCTTC. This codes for CASSHPDRDYNEQFF.

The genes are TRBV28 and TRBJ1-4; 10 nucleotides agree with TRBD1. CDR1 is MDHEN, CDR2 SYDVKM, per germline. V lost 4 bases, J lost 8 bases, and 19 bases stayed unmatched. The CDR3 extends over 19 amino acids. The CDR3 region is CASSSTSGTGDVWPEKLFF. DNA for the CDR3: TGTGCCAGCAGTTCGACGTCCGGGACAGGGGACGTGTGGCCCGAAAAACTGTTTTTT.

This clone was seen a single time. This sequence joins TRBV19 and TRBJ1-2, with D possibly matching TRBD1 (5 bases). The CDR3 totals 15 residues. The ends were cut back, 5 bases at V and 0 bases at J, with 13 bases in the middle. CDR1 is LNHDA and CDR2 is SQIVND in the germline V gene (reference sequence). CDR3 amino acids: CASSLGTRTNYGYTF. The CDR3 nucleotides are TGTGCCAGTAGTCTGGGGACTAGGACTAACTATGGCTACACCTTC. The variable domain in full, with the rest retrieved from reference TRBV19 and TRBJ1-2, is DGGITQSPKYLFRKEGQNVTLSCEQNLNHDAMYWYRQDPGQGLRLIYYSQIVNDFQKGDIAEGYSVSREKKESFPLTVTSAQKNPTAFYLCASSLGTRTNYGYTFGSGTRLTVV.

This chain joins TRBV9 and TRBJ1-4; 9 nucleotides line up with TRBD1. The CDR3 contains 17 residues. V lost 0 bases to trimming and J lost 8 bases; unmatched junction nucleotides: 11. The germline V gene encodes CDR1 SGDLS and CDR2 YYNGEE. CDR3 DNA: TGTGCCAGCAGCGTAGCTGCTGGACAGGGGCTTGGCGAAAAACTGTTTTTT. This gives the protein CASSVAAGQGLGEKLFF.

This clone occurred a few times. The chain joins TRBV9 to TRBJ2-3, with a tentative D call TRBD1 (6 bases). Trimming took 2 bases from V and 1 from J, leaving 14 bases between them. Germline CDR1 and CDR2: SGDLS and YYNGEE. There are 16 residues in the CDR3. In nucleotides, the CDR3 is TGTGCCAGCAGCGTCCGAGGGGGAGTTGGCACAGATACGCAGTATTTT. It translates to CASSVRGGVGTDTQYF.

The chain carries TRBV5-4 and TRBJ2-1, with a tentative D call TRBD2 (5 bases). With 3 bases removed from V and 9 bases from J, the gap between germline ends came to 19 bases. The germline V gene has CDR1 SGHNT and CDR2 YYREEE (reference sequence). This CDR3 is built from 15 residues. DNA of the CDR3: TGTGCCAGCAGCTCCCTAATTTACGGGGTCGGTGAGCAGTTCTTC. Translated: CASSSLIYGVGEQFF.